This TCR beta chain was retrieved from a study of T cell changes during pregnancy in multiple sclerosis. Clones were read by immunoSEQ multiplex PCR, and TCRdb kept only the in-frame ones, dropping some. Here the sample spans tens of thousands of clones, 92% being singletons. In germline, CDR1 is SNHLY, CDR2 FYNNEI. V dropped 0 bases and J dropped 2; count of bases not matched to a gene: 9. This CDR3 has 17 amino acids. Only a few counts were recorded for this clone. V gene TRBV2 combines with J gene TRBJ1-1; 7 bases are a match to TRBD1. The TCR was taken from a female donor with multiple sclerosis, enrolled in a pregnancy study. The sample here was CD8+ T cells from peripheral blood mononuclear cells, taken in the first trimester of pregnancy. The CDR3 loop is CASSEARQGGPNTEAFF. As DNA, the CDR3 is TGTGCCAGCAGTGAAGCGCGACAGGGAGGCCCCAACACTGAAGCTTTCTTT.